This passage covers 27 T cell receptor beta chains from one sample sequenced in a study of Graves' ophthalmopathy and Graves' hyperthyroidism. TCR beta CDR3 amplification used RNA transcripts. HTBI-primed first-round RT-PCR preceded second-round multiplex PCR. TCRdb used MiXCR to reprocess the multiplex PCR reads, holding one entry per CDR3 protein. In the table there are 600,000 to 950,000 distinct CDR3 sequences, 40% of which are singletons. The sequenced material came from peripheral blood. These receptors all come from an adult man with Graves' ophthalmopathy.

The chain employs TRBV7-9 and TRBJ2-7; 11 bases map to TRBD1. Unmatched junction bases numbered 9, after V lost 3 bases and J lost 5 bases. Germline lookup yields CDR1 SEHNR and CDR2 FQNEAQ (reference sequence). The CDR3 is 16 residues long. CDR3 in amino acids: CASSFMDRGRVHEQYF. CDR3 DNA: TGTGCCAGCAGCTTCATGGACAGGGGGCGCGTGCACGAGCAGTACTTC.

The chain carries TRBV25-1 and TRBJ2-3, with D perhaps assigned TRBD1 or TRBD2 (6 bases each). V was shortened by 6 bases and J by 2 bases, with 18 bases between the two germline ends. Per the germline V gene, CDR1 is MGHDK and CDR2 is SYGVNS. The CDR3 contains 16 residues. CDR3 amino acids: CASSSPAGHITDTQYF. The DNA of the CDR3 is TGTGCCAGCAGCTCACCCGCGGGACACATCACAGATACGCAGTATTTT. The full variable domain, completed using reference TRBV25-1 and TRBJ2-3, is EADIYQTPRYLVIGTGKKITLECSQTMGHDKMYWYQQDPGMELHLIHYSYGVNSTEKGDLSSESTVSRIRTEHFPLTLESARPSHTSQYLCASSSPAGHITDTQYFGPGTRLTVL.

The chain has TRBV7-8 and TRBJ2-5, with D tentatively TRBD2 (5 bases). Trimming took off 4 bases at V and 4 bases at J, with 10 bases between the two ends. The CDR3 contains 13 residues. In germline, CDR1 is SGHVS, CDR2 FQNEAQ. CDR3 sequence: CASSSTRLETQYF. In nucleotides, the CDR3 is TGTGCCAGCAGCTCTACTAGATTAGAGACCCAGTACTTC.

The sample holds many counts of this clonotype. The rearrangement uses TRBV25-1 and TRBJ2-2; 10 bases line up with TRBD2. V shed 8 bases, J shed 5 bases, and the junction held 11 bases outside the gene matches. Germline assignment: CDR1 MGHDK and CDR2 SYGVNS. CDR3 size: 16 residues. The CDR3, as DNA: TGTGCCAGCTCACCCCGGCCTAGCGGGAGTACCGGGGAGCTGTTTTTT. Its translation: CASSPRPSGSTGELFF.

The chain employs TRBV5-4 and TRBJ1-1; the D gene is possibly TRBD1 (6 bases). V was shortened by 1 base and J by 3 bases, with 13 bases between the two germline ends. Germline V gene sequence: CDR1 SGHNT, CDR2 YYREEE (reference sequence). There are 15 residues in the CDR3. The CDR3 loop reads CASSLQGRFDTEAFF. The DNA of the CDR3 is TGTGCCAGCAGCTTGCAGGGGCGGTTTGACACTGAAGCTTTCTTT.

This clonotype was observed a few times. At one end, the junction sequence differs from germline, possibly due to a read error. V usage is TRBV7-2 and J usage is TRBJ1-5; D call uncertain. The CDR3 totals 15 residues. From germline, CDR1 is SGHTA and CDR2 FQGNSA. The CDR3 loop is CASSLVSYSNQPQHF. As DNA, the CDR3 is TGTGCCAGTAGCTTAGTTTCTTATAGCAATCAGCCCCAGCATTTT.

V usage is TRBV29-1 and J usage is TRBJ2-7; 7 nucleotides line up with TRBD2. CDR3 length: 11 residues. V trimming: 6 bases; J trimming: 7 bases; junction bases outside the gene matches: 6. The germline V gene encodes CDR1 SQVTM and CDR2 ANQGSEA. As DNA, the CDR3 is TGCAGCGTGTCTCCGGGACTAGAGCAGTACTTC. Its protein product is CSVSPGLEQYF.

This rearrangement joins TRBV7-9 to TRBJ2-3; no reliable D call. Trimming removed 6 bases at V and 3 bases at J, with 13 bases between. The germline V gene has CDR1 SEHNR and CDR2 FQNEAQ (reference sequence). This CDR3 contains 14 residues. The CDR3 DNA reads TGTGCCAGCAGTCGTGACGGAAAAACAGATACGCAGTATTTT. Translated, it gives CASSRDGKTDTQYF.

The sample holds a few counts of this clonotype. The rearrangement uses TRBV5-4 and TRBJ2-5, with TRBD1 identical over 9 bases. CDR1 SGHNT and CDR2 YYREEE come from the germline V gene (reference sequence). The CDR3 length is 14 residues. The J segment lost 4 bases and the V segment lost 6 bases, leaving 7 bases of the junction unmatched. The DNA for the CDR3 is TGTGCCAGCACCCGGGACAGGGTAGCAGAGACCCAGTACTTC. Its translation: CASTRDRVAETQYF.

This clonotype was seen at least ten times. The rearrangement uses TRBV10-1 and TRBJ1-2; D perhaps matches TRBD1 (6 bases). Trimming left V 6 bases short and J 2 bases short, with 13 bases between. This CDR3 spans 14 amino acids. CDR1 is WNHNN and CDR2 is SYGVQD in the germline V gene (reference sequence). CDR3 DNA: TGCGCCAGCAGCAGAATTAGGGGGAACTATGGCTACACCTTC. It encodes CASSRIRGNYGYTF.

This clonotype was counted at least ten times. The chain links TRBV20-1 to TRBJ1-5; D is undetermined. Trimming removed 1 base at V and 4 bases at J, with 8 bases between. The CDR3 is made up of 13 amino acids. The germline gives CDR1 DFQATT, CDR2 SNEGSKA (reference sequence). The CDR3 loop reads CSARGDGNQPQHF. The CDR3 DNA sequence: TGCAGTGCTAGAGGAGACGGGAATCAGCCCCAGCATTTT.

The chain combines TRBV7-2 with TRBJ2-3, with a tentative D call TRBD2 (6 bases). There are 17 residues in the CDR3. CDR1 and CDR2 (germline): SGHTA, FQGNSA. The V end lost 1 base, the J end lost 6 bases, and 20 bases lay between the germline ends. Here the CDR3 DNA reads TGTGCCAGCAGCTTAGATGGGACCCCGGGGAGGCTGGATACGCAGTATTTT. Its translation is CASSLDGTPGRLDTQYF.

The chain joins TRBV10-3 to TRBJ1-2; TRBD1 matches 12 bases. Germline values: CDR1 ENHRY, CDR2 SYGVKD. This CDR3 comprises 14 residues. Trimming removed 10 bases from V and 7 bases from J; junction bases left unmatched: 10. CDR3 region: CASGTGTGGGGYTF. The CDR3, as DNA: TGTGCCAGCGGAACCGGGACAGGGGGCGGTGGCTACACCTTC.

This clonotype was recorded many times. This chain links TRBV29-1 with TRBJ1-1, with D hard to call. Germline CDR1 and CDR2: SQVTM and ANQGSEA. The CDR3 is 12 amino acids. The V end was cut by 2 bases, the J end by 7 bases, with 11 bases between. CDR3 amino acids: CSVEKGRNEAFF. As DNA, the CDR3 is TGCAGCGTTGAAAAGGGCAGGAATGAAGCTTTCTTT.

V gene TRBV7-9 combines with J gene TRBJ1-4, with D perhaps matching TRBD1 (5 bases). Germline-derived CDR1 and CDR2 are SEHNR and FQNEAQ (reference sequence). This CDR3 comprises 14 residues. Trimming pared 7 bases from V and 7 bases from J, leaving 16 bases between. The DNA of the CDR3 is TGTGCCAGCAACTCGGCGGCAGGGATTGAAAAACTGTTTTTT. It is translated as CASNSAAGIEKLFF.

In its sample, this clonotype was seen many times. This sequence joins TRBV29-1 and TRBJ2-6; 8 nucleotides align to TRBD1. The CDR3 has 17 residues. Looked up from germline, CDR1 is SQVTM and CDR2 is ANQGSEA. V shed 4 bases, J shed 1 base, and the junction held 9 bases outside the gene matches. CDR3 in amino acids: CSVVGQDYRSGANVLTF. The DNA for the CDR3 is TGCAGCGTTGTGGGACAGGACTACCGTTCTGGGGCCAACGTCCTGACTTTC.

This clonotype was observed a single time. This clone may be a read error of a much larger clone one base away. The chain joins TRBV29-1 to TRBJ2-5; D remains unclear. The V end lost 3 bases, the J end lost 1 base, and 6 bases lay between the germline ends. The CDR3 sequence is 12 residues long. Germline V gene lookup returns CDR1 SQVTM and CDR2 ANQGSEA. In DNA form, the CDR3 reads TGCAGCGTTGACGAAGTCCAAGAGACCCAGTACTTC. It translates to CSVDEVQETQYF. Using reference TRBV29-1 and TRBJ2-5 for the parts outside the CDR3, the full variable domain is SAVISQKPSRDICQRGTSLTIQCQVDSQVTMMFWYRQQPGQSLTLIATANQGSEATYESGFVIDKFPISRPNLTFSTLTVSNMSPEDSSIYLCSVDEVQETQYFGPGTRLLVL.

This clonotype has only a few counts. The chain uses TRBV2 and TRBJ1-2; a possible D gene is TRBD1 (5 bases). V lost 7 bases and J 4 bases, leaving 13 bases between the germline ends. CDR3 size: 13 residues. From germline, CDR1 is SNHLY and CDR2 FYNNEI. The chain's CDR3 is CASTPAGSYGYTF. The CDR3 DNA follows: TGTGCCAGCACCCCGGCAGGGTCCTATGGCTACACCTTC.

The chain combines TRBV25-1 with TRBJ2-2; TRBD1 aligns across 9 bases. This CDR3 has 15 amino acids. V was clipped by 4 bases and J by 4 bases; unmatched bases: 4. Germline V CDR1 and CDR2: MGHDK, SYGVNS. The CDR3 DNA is TGTGCCAGCAGTGCTTGGGACAGGGCCACCGGGGAGCTGTTTTTT. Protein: CASSAWDRATGELFF.

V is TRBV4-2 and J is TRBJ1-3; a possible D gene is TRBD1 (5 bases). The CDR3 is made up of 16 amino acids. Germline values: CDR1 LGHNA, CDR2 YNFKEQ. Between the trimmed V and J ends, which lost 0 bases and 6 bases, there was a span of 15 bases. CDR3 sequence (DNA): TGTGCCAGCAGCCAAGAGCCTGATTGGGGACTAAACACCATATATTTT. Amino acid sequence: CASSQEPDWGLNTIYF.

The CDR3 protein is CASSLAGDRVEKLFF. The CDR3 coding sequence is TGCGCCAGCAGCTTGGCCGGGGACAGGGTAGAAAAACTGTTTTTT. The chain has TRBV5-1 and TRBJ1-4; TRBD1 matches at 9 bases. The CDR3 covers 15 residues. V lost 0 bases and J lost 8; bases outside the gene matches: 5. Germline assignment: CDR1 SGHRS and CDR2 YFSETQ. Using reference TRBV5-1 and TRBJ1-4 for the parts outside the CDR3, the full variable domain is KAGVTQTPRYLIKTRGQQVTLSCSPISGHRSVSWYQQTPGQGLQFLFEYFSETQRNKGNFPGRFSGRQFSNSRSEMNVSTLELGDSALYLCASSLAGDRVEKLFFGSGTQLSVL.

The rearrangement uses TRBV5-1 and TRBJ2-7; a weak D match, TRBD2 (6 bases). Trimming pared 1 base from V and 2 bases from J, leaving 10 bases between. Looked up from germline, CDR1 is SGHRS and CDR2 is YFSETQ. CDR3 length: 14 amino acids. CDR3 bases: TGCGCCAGCAGCTTGTACGGCGGGACCTACGAGCAGTACTTC. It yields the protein CASSLYGGTYEQYF.

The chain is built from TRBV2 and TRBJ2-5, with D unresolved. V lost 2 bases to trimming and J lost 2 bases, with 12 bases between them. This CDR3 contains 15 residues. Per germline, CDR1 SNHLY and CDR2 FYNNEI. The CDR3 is CASSESRAVQETQYF. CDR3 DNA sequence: TGTGCCAGCAGTGAATCTAGGGCAGTACAAGAGACCCAGTACTTC.

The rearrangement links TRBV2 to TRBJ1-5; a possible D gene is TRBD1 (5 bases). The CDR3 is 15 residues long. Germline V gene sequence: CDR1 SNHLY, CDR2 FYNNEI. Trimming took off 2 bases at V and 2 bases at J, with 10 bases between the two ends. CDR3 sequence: CASSERGARNQPQHF. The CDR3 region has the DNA TGTGCCAGCAGTGAAAGAGGGGCACGCAATCAGCCCCAGCATTTT.

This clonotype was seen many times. CDR3 nucleotide sequence: TGCAGTGCCGGACTAGCGGGACCCGAGACCCAGTACTTC. Translation gives CSAGLAGPETQYF. The chain couples TRBV20-1 to TRBJ2-5; 12 bases are shared with TRBD2. J lost 5 bases, V lost 6 bases, and 4 bases had no gene match. Germline V lookup: CDR1 DFQATT, CDR2 SNEGSKA (reference sequence). CDR3 length: 13 amino acids.

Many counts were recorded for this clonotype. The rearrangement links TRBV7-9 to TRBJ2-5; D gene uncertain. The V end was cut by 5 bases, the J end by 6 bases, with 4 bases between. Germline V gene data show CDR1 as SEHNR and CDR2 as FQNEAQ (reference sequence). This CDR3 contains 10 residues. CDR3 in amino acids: CASSPQTQYF. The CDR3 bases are TGTGCCAGCAGCCCCCAGACCCAGTACTTC.

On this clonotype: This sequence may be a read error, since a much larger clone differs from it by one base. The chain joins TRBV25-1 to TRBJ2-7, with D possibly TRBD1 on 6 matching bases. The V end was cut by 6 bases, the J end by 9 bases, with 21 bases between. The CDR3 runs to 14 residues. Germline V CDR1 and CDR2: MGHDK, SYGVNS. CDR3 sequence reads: CASSKYREGDGQYF. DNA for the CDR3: TGTGCCAGCAGCAAATACAGGGAAGGGGACGGGCAGTACTTC.